Following are 32 T cell receptor beta chains from one sample sequenced in a study of cytomegalovirus exposure and HLA in healthy donors. Vbeta (60) and Jbeta (13) primers were used in the PCR. Profiling relied on immunoSEQ multiplex PCR, and the TCRdb table lists in-frame clones only, not all of them. This sample has around 120,000 clones; 80% occur once, and the top ten carry roughly 2.5%. What was sequenced was PBMCs. The receptor source for this set is a man aged 25-45 years in good health and CMV-seronegative.

This rearrangement joins TRBV23-1 to TRBJ2-7, with TRBD1 matching 8 bases. TRBV23-1 is labeled an ORF, and its function is uncertain. CDR3 size: 16 residues. Trimming cost V 2 bases and J 5 bases; bases outside gene matches: 11. CDR3 coding DNA: TGCGCCAGCAGTCAAAGAGCGGACAGGGACGTGGACGAGCAGTACTTC. It is translated as CASSQRADRDVDEQYF.

Notes on this clone: The junction and the germline gene differ at one end; a read error may be behind it. V gene TRBV27 combines with J gene TRBJ1-5; tentatively, D is TRBD1 (5 bases). Germline V gene sequence: CDR1 MNHEY, CDR2 SMNVEV (reference sequence). The CDR3 consists of 15 residues. CDR3 sequence reads: CASSLIRGSGQPQNF. The CDR3 nucleotides are TGTGCCAGCAGTTTAATACGGGGGTCTGGGCAGCCCCAGAATTTT.

J is TRBJ2-3 and V is TRBV4-1, with 10 bases lining up with TRBD2. Per the germline V gene, CDR1 is MGHRA and CDR2 is YSYEKL. CDR3 length equals 17 residues. Trimming removed 3 bases from V and 1 base from J; junction bases left unmatched: 7. Written as DNA, the CDR3 is TGCGCCAGCAGCCAGTGGGCCGGGACTAGCGGCACAGATACGCAGTATTTT. This sequence encodes CASSQWAGTSGTDTQYF.

The V call is TRBV6-5, the J call TRBJ1-5, with 7 bases identical to TRBD1. Trimming cost V 0 bases and J 5 bases; bases outside gene matches: 1. Germline-derived CDR1 and CDR2 are MNHEY and SVGAGI. The CDR3 covers 14 residues. The CDR3 coding sequence is TGTGCCAGCAGTTACTCAACAGGGGATCAGCCCCAGCATTTT. This codes for CASSYSTGDQPQHF.

The chain couples TRBV15 to TRBJ1-5; 8 bases are shared with TRBD1. Germline V lookup: CDR1 LNHNV, CDR2 YYDKDF (reference sequence). This CDR3 contains 15 residues. The ends lost 5 bases at V and 5 bases at J; junction bases unmatched: 8. CDR3 nucleotides: TGTGCCACCAGCTCACGACCGACAGGGGATCAGCCCCAGCATTTT. Translation: CATSSRPTGDQPQHF.

This rearrangement joins TRBV4-1 to TRBJ2-2; D is uncertain. V lost 6 bases, J lost 6 bases, and 17 bases lay in between. This CDR3 spans 15 amino acids. Germline CDR1 reads MGHRA; CDR2 reads YSYEKL. The CDR3 region has the DNA TGCGCCAGCAGTCCAGAGAATACAGTATCCGGGGAGCTGTTTTTT. Translating gives CASSPENTVSGELFF.

The chain recombines TRBV27 with TRBJ2-5; 7 bases are a match to TRBD1. The ends lost 4 bases at V and 4 bases at J; junction bases unmatched: 3. Germline-derived CDR1 and CDR2 are MNHEY and SMNVEV (reference sequence). The CDR3 runs to 13 residues. The CDR3 bases are TGTGCCAGCAGTTCCACAGGGGCAGAGACCCAGTACTTC. It codes for CASSSTGAETQYF.

The chain uses TRBV25-1 and TRBJ2-4, with a weak D call TRBD2 (5 bases). CDR1 is MGHDK and CDR2 is SYGVNS in the germline V gene. The V and J ends lost 2 bases and 5 bases respectively, with 10 bases between them. This CDR3 is built from 14 residues. CDR3 sequence reads: CASSEEGLENIQYF. In DNA, the CDR3 is TGTGCCAGCAGTGAAGAGGGTCTCGAAAACATTCAGTACTTC. The full variable domain, completed using reference TRBV25-1 and TRBJ2-4, is EADIYQTPRYLVIGTGKKITLECSQTMGHDKMYWYQQDPGMELHLIHYSYGVNSTEKGDLSSESTVSRIRTEHFPLTLESARPSHTSQYLCASSEEGLENIQYFGAGTRLSVL.

The V and J genes are TRBV27 and TRBJ2-7; 9 positions agree with TRBD1. The V and J ends lost 3 bases and 4 bases, in that order; junction bases with no gene match: 13. The germline V gene encodes CDR1 MNHEY and CDR2 SMNVEV (reference sequence). The CDR3 loop spans 17 amino acids. In nucleotides, the CDR3 is TGTGCCAGCAGTTTTTGGCCTCCCGGACAGGGGACTTACGAGCAGTACTTC. It translates to CASSFWPPGQGTYEQYF.

A word on this clone: The junction departs from the called germline gene at one end, perhaps through a read error. The rearrangement links TRBV7-2 to TRBJ1-2, with 8 positions matching TRBD1. The CDR3 has 17 residues. Germline V gene data show CDR1 as SGHTA and CDR2 as FQGNSA. The CDR3 region is CASSHMGLDRGLYGYPF. CDR3 nucleotides: TGTGCCAGCAGCCATATGGGGCTCGACAGGGGACTATATGGCTACCCCTTC.

The chain has TRBV19 and TRBJ2-7; possible D gene TRBD1, 6 bases. V shed 5 bases and J shed 2 bases, with 10 bases lying between them. The CDR3 is 13 residues long. The germline V gene encodes CDR1 LNHDA and CDR2 SQIVND (reference sequence). As DNA, the CDR3 is TGTGCCAGTAGTTCGACAGGAGCCTACGAGCAGTACTTC. Translation: CASSSTGAYEQYF.

The chain joins TRBV28 to TRBJ2-7, with 8 bases aligning to TRBD1. The CDR3 consists of 16 residues. Trimming removed 6 bases from V and 0 bases from J; junction bases left unmatched: 10. From germline, CDR1 is MDHEN and CDR2 SYDVKM. In DNA, the CDR3 is TGTGCCAGCAGAACTAGACAGGGGAAATACTCCTACGAGCAGTACTTC. Protein product: CASRTRQGKYSYEQYF.

The CDR3 nucleotides read TGTGCCAGCAGAACGGGACTAGCGGGCACCGGGGAGCTGTTTTTT. As protein: CASRTGLAGTGELFF. The V gene is TRBV27, the J gene TRBJ2-2; TRBD2 matches at 12 bases. This CDR3 comprises 15 residues. CDR1 and CDR2 (germline): MNHEY, SMNVEV (reference sequence). Trimming removed 6 bases from V and 4 bases from J; junction bases left unmatched: 3.

The chain employs TRBV5-4 and TRBJ2-3; 7 bases map to TRBD2. V dropped 7 bases and J dropped 3; count of bases not matched to a gene: 17. CDR1 SGHNT and CDR2 YYREEE come from the germline V gene (reference sequence). This CDR3 region has 17 residues. The CDR3 reads CASYEASGLSGTDTQYF. CDR3 bases: TGTGCCAGCTATGAGGCTAGCGGACTAAGTGGTACAGATACGCAGTATTTT.

The V gene is TRBV18, the J gene TRBJ1-1, with D perhaps matching TRBD1 (6 bases). The germline gives CDR1 KGHSH, CDR2 LQKENI. Trimming took off 3 bases at V and 0 bases at J, with 8 bases between the two ends. The CDR3 is 14 residues long. DNA of the CDR3: TGTGCCAGCTCACCTGACAGGTTGAACACTGAAGCTTTCTTT. Its protein is CASSPDRLNTEAFF.

The V gene is TRBV6-5, the J gene TRBJ2-7; D is undetermined. This CDR3 has 15 residues. V lost 0 bases, J lost 2 bases, and 11 bases lay in between. Germline V gene data show CDR1 as MNHEY and CDR2 as SVGAGI. The CDR3 reads CASSYSTSSTYEQYF. The CDR3 DNA sequence: TGTGCCAGCAGTTACTCAACCAGTAGCACCTACGAGCAGTACTTC.

This chain links TRBV29-1 with TRBJ2-5; 7 nucleotides agree with TRBD1. Matching the DNA end better, TRBJ2-7 makes the J call doubtful. This CDR3 is built from 14 residues. Germline CDR1 and CDR2: SQVTM and ANQGSEA. CDR3 sequence reads: CSVAGRGSSYEQYF. CDR3 DNA sequence: TGCAGCGTTGCGGGCAGGGGGAGCTCCTACGAGCAGTACTTC.

This chain links TRBV30 with TRBJ1-4; a weak D match, TRBD1 (6 bases). Germline CDR1 reads GTSNPN; CDR2 reads SVGIG (reference sequence). V dropped 4 bases and J dropped 7 bases, with 19 bases sitting between them. This CDR3 comprises 15 residues. DNA of the CDR3: TGTGCCTGGAAAGTACAGGGAATTTTCGGTGAAAAACTGTTTTTT. This sequence encodes CAWKVQGIFGEKLFF.

V usage is TRBV5-1 and J usage is TRBJ2-7, with D unclear. Looked up from germline, CDR1 is SGHRS and CDR2 is YFSETQ. The CDR3 covers 18 residues. Trimming removed 4 bases from V and 0 bases from J, with 23 bases in between. In nucleotides, the CDR3 is TGCGCCAGCAGCCCCGAGGCGTCTTCCCCTCTGAGCTCCTACGAGCAGTACTTC. Protein: CASSPEASSPLSSYEQYF.

This rearrangement joins TRBV5-6 to TRBJ2-7; 9 bases fit TRBD2. Germline loops: CDR1 SGHDT, CDR2 YYEEEE. This CDR3 is built from 14 residues. The junction had 4 bases not matched to a gene; V was cut back by 4 bases and J by 2 bases. The CDR3 spells CASSEAGGTYEQYF. CDR3 coding DNA: TGTGCCAGCAGCGAAGCGGGAGGTACCTACGAGCAGTACTTC.

V is TRBV30 and J is TRBJ2-1; D perhaps matches TRBD2 (5 bases). Germline values: CDR1 GTSNPN, CDR2 SVGIG (reference sequence). V was shortened by 1 base and J by 7 bases, with 14 bases between the two germline ends. The CDR3 covers 14 residues. CDR3 bases: TGTGCCTGGAGTGCGTCTCTAGCTTTAAATGAGCAGTTCTTC. This encodes CAWSASLALNEQFF.

The chain couples TRBV30 to TRBJ1-6; unclear D gene. CDR3 length: 14 residues. Germline CDR1 and CDR2: GTSNPN and SVGIG (reference sequence). Trimming left V 7 bases short and J 0 bases short, with 10 bases between. CDR3 sequence reads: CAYYRDSYNSPLHF. The CDR3 nucleotides are TGTGCCTACTACCGGGACTCCTATAATTCACCCCTCCACTTT.

The DNA of the CDR3 is TGCGCCAGCAGCGACGGGACAGGGAACACTGAAGCTTTCTTT. It translates to CASSDGTGNTEAFF. J is TRBJ1-1 and V is TRBV5-1, with 8 bases identical to TRBD1. Germline loops: CDR1 SGHRS, CDR2 YFSETQ. V lost 4 bases to trimming and J lost 1 base; unmatched junction nucleotides: 3. The CDR3 covers 14 residues.

V and J are TRBV19 and TRBJ1-2, with 9 nucleotides matching TRBD1. Germline-derived CDR1 and CDR2 are LNHDA and SQIVND (reference sequence). V shed 4 bases and J 2 bases; nucleotides not matched to a gene: 14. The CDR3 has 18 amino acids. The CDR3 DNA reads TGTGCCAGTAGTAGCACAGGACAGGGGTTTTCCATGAACTATGGCTACACCTTC. It encodes CASSSTGQGFSMNYGYTF.

The chain has TRBV6-5 and TRBJ1-1; tentatively, D is TRBD1 (6 bases). CDR1 and CDR2 from the germline V gene are MNHEY and SVGAGI. V lost 7 bases to trimming and J lost 0 bases, with 12 bases between them. The CDR3 sequence is 14 residues long. The CDR3 spells CASTLGQMNTEAFF. As DNA, the CDR3 is TGTGCCAGCACCCTTGGACAGATGAACACTGAAGCTTTCTTT.

This chain connects TRBV7-6 to TRBJ2-3; D might be TRBD2 (5 bases). Per the germline V gene, CDR1 is SGHVS and CDR2 is FNYEAQ. The ends were cut back, 5 bases at V and 0 bases at J, with 15 bases in the middle. The CDR3 is 16 amino acids. CDR3 region: CASSARAGPSTDTQYF. In DNA, the CDR3 is TGTGCCAGCAGCGCAAGGGCGGGCCCTAGCACAGATACGCAGTATTTT.

The rearrangement uses TRBV30 and TRBJ1-2, with D unclear. The CDR3 contains 15 residues. Germline assignment: CDR1 GTSNPN and CDR2 SVGIG (reference sequence). V lost 0 bases, J lost 4 bases, and 15 bases lay in between. This chain's CDR3 is CAWSVVGGSLYGYTF. CDR3 coding DNA: TGTGCCTGGAGTGTTGTGGGAGGGAGCCTCTATGGCTACACCTTC.

This chain uses TRBV28 with TRBJ2-7, with TRBD1 as a possible D gene (6 bases). Trimming removed 6 bases from V and 2 bases from J, with 11 bases in between. The CDR3 is 13 residues long. Germline-derived CDR1 and CDR2 are MDHEN and SYDVKM. The CDR3 bases are TGTGCCAGCAGCCACAGGGTCACCTACGAGCAGTACTTC. Protein product: CASSHRVTYEQYF.

The chain links TRBV2 to TRBJ2-4, with 11 bases identical to TRBD2. The V gene end was trimmed by 7 bases and the J gene end by 5 bases; junction bases not matched to a gene: 7. The CDR3 runs 15 residues. CDR1 SNHLY and CDR2 FYNNEI come from the germline V gene. The chain's CDR3 is CASTRGLAVENIQYF. The DNA of the CDR3 is TGTGCCAGCACCAGGGGACTAGCGGTAGAAAACATTCAGTACTTC.

The rearrangement uses TRBV4-2 and TRBJ2-5; TRBD2 aligns across 9 bases. The J call could be wrong; TRBJ2-7 is a better fit for the DNA end. CDR1 LGHNA and CDR2 YNFKEQ come from the germline V gene. CDR3 size: 17 residues. The CDR3 DNA follows: TGTGCCAGCAGCCAAGATCCGACTAGCGGCGCCTCCTACGAGCAGTACTTC. Protein: CASSQDPTSGASYEQYF.

The J gene is TRBJ2-3, the V gene TRBV5-6; D is unclear. The V end lost 1 base, the J end lost 2 bases, and 8 bases lay between the germline ends. This CDR3 has 14 residues. The V gene's germline CDR1 is SGHDT and CDR2 YYEEEE. The CDR3 loop is CASSLWAVTDTQYF. CDR3 coding DNA: TGTGCCAGCAGCTTGTGGGCAGTCACAGATACGCAGTATTTT.

The chain links TRBV28 to TRBJ1-1; no firm D call. Germline V lookup: CDR1 MDHEN, CDR2 SYDVKM. Trimming stripped 2 bases from V and 0 bases from J, with 10 bases between. This CDR3 contains 15 residues. In DNA, the CDR3 is TGTGCCAGCAGTTTAGGGCGAACAGTGAACACTGAAGCTTTCTTT. Amino acids: CASSLGRTVNTEAFF.